Reported below is one TCR beta chain. This sample was taken from a study of technical replicates of blood from a few donors. TCRdb's copy holds only in-frame clones and misses some; the assay was immunoSEQ multiplex PCR. The data hold tens of thousands of clones, with roughly 94% observed a single time. CDR1 is SGHRS, CDR2 YFSETQ, per germline. The CDR3 is 16 residues long. V trimming: 0 bases; J trimming: 4 bases; junction bases outside the gene matches: 10. Material for sequencing was T cells isolated from PBMCs. The TCR was taken from a human donor in good health. The V call is TRBV5-1, the J call TRBJ2-7; 7 bases map to TRBD2. The CDR3 region has the DNA TGCGCCAGCAGCTTGGGGAGTACAAGCGGGATTTACGAGCAGTACTTC. Translated: CASSLGSTSGIYEQYF.